This T cell receptor beta chain was found in a study of T cell responses to AZD1222 COVID-19 vaccine. This CDR3 spans 14 amino acids. Germline CDR1 SGHVS, CDR2 FNYEAQ. V was cut by 0 bases and J by 2 bases, with 4 bases left in between. TCRdb keeps only in-frame clones here, not all; method: immunoSEQ multiplex PCR. The sample lists 85,000 to 130,000 clones; 85% to 90% were seen once. The material sequenced was peripheral blood, taken on day 0 of AZD1222 vaccination. This clonotype originated in an adult in good health. The chain recombines TRBV7-6 with TRBJ2-2; D is unresolved. This chain's CDR3 is CASSLAVNTGELFF. The CDR3 DNA sequence: TGTGCCAGCAGCTTAGCGGTTAACACCGGGGAGCTGTTTTTT.